This TCR beta chain was profiled in a study of blood T cell repertoires in COVID-19. The data were produced by immunoSEQ multiplex PCR, yet TCRdb's version contains in-frame clones alone and is incomplete. The sample records over 110,000 clones, about 90% being singletons. What was sequenced was peripheral blood. This clonotype was sampled from a woman between 45 and 65 years old with acute or convalescent COVID-19.

The CDR3 spells CASSDRQGARETQYF. The CDR3, as DNA: TGTGCCAGCAGTGACCGACAGGGGGCTAGAGAGACCCAGTACTTC. The chain uses TRBV2 and TRBJ2-5; TRBD1 matches at 10 bases. Germline V gene sequence: CDR1 SNHLY, CDR2 FYNNEI. This CDR3 is 15 amino acids long. J lost 4 bases, V lost 3 bases, and 5 bases had no gene match.